This T cell receptor beta chain derives from a study of CD8+CD57+ T cells in acquired aplastic anemia. For the study at large: The mean DNA yield obtained from sorted CD4+ and CD8+ cells came to 3 to 3.5 ug.

CDR1 is MGHDK, CDR2 SYGVNS, per germline. The CDR3 loop spans 14 amino acids. V gave up 3 bases and J gave up 1 base, with 9 bases separating them. Overall study results and limits: Shared by patients and controls, 25 to 35 CD8+ CDR3s were abundant in patients.

For sequencing, patients were chosen who had shown expansion of CD8+CD57+ cells by flow cytometry. A severe acquired aplastic anemia diagnosis applied to all patients. By the time of blood sampling, patients had still received no therapy. Genomic DNA acted as the template from which TCR beta VDJ combination and CDR3 sequence profiling were carried out. TCRdb re-derived calls from the reads in MiXCR, one entry per CDR3 protein. The sample lists 190,000 or so distinct CDR3 sequences, about half occurring once. As for this clonotype: Antigen unknown.

The chain employs TRBV25-1 and TRBJ1-1; D is ambiguous. Sequenced: sorted CD4+, CD8+, or CD8+CD57+ T cells (not recorded which) from PBMCs. The clonotype originates from a human donor with aplastic anemia. The CDR3 DNA reads TGTGCCAGCAGTGAGTTACAGCGGAACACTGAAGCTTTCTTT. The encoded protein is CASSELQRNTEAFF. Based on the CDR3 plus reference TRBV25-1 and TRBJ1-1, the full variable domain is EADIYQTPRYLVIGTGKKITLECSQTMGHDKMYWYQQDPGMELHLIHYSYGVNSTEKGDLSSESTVSRIRTEHFPLTLESARPSHTSQYLCASSELQRNTEAFFGQGTRLTVV.